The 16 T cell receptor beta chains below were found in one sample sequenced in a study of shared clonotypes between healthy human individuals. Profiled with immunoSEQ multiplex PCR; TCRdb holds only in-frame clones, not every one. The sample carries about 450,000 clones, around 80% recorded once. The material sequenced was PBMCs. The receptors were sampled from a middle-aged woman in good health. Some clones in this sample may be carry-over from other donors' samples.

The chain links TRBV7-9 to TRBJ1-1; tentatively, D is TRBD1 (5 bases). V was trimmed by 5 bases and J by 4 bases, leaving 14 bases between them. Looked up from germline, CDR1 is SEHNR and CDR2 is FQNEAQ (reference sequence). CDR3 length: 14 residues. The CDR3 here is CASSRQGTSTEAFF. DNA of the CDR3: TGTGCCAGCAGCAGGCAGGGTACATCCACTGAAGCTTTCTTT.

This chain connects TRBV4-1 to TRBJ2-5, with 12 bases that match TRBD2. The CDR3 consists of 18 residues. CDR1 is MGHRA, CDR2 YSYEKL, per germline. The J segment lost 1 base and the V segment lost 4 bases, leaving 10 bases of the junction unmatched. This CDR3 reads CASSPTFPGLAGQETQYF. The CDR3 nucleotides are TGCGCCAGCAGCCCGACTTTTCCGGGACTAGCGGGCCAAGAGACCCAGTACTTC.

CDR3 loop: CASSSGTSGYYEQYF. In DNA, the CDR3 is TGTGCCAGCAGCTCCGGGACTAGCGGTTACTACGAGCAGTACTTC. The rearrangement joins TRBV5-8 to TRBJ2-7, with 11 bases fitting TRBD2. Per the germline V gene, CDR1 is SGHTS and CDR2 is YDEGEE. The CDR3 spans 15 residues. With 3 bases clipped from V and 3 bases from J, the junction kept 5 bases outside the gene matches.

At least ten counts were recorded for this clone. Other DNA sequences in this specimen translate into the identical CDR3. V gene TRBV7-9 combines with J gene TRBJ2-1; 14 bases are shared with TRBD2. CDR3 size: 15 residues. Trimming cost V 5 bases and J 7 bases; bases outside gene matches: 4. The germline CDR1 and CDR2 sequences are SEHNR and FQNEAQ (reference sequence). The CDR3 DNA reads TGTGCCAGCAGCCCTCGGACTAGCGGGAGGAATGAGCAGTTCTTC. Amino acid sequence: CASSPRTSGRNEQFF.

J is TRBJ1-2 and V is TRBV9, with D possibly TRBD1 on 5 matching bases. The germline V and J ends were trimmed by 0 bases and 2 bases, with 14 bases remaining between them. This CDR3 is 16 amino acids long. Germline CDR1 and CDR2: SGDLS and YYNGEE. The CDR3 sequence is CASSVATGESNYGYTF. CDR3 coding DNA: TGTGCCAGCAGCGTAGCTACGGGGGAGTCCAACTATGGCTACACCTTC.

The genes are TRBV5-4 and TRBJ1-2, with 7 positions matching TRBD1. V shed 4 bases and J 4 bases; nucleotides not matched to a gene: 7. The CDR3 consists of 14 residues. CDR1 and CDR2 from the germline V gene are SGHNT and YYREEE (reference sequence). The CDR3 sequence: CASSGRTGGYGYTF. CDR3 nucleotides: TGTGCCAGCAGCGGAAGGACAGGCGGCTATGGCTACACCTTC.

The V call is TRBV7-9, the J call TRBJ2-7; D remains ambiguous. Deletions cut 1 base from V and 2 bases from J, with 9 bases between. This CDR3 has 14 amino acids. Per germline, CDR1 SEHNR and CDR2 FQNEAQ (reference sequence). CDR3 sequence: CASSLGLDPYEQYF. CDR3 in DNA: TGTGCCAGCAGCTTAGGTCTGGACCCCTACGAGCAGTACTTC.

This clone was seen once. The CDR3 here is CASSFVNPGQSNYGYTF. The CDR3 DNA reads TGTGCCAGCAGCTTTGTTAACCCGGGCCAGTCAAACTATGGCTACACCTTC. The chain uses TRBV7-2 and TRBJ1-2; D is unclear. There are 17 residues in the CDR3. CDR1 and CDR2 (germline): SGHTA, FQGNSA. Trimming took 3 bases from V and 2 from J, leaving 19 bases between them.

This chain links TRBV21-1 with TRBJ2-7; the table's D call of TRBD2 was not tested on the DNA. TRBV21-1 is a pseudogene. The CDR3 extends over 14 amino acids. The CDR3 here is CATSDRTSGYEQYF. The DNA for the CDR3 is TGTGCCACCAGCGATAGGACTAGCGGCTACGAGCAGTACTTC.

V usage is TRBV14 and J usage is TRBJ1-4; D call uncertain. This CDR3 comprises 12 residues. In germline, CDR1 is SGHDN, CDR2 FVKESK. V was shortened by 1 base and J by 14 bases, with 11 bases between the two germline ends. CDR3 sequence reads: CASSQGPRRLFF. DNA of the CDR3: TGTGCCAGCAGCCAAGGGCCACGACGTCTGTTTTTT.

The CDR3 DNA sequence: TGTGCCAGCAGCTTAGGGTGGGGCGGGGGTCAGCCCCAGCATTTT. Residues: CASSLGWGGGQPQHF. The genes are TRBV7-2 and TRBJ1-5; D possibly corresponds to TRBD1 (5 bases). Trimming took off 1 base at V and 6 bases at J, with 13 bases between the two ends. The germline V gene has CDR1 SGHTA and CDR2 FQGNSA. The CDR3 totals 15 residues. Full variable domain (missing parts from reference TRBV7-2 and TRBJ1-5): GAGVSQSPSNKVTEKGKDVELRCDPISGHTALYWYRQSLGQGLEFLIYFQGNSAPDKSGLPSDRFSAERTGGSVSTLTIQRTQQEDSAVYLCASSLGWGGGQPQHFGDGTRLSIL.

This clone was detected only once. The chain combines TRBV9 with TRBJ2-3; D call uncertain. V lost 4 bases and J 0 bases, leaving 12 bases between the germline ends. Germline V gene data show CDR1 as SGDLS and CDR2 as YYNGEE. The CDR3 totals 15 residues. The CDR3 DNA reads TGTGCCAGCAGCCTTGGGGTCGCTAGCACAGATACGCAGTATTTT. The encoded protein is CASSLGVASTDTQYF. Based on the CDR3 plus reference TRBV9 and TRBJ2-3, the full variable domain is DSGVTQTPKHLITATGQRVTLRCSPRSGDLSVYWYQQSLDQGLQFLIQYYNGEERAKGNILERFSAQQFPDLHSELNLSSLELGDSALYFCASSLGVASTDTQYFGPGTRLTVL.

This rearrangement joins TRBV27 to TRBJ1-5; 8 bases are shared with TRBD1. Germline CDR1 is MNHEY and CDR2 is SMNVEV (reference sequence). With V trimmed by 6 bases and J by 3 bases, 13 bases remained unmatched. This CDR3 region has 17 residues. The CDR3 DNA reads TGTGCCAGCAGGATCTTCTCTGACAGGGGTTTCAATCAGCCCCAGCATTTT. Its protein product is CASRIFSDRGFNQPQHF.

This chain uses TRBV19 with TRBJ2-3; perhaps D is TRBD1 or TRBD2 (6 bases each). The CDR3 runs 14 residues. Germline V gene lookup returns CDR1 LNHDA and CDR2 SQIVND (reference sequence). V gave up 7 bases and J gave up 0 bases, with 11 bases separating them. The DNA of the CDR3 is TGTGCCAGTACTCTAGGGGGGAGCACAGATACGCAGTATTTT. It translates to CASTLGGSTDTQYF.

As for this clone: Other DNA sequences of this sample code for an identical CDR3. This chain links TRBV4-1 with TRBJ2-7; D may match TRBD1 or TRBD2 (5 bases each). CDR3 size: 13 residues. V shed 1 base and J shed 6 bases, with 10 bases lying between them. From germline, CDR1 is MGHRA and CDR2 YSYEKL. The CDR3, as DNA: TGCGCCAGCAGCCAAGGGATCGGGGCCGAGCAGTACTTC. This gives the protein CASSQGIGAEQYF.

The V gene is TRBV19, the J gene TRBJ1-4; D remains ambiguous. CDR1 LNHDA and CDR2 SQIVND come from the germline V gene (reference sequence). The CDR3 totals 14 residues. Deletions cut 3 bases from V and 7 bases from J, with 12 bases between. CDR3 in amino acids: CASSMTRWGEKLFF. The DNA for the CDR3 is TGTGCCAGTAGTATGACCAGATGGGGTGAAAAACTGTTTTTT.